Listed below are T cell receptor beta chains from one sample, sequenced in a study of cytomegalovirus exposure and HLA in healthy donors. Only in-frame clones appear in the TCRdb table, and some are missing; sequencing was by immunoSEQ multiplex PCR. Among 150,000 to 200,000 clones listed, about 83% were seen once. The sample was PBMCs. The source of these receptors is a woman aged 25 to 45 in good health and CMV-seropositive. Both conserved end residues are part of each CDR3. The D gene is left open where the match is weak. The listing skips clone size in some rows; elsewhere it reads once, few, many or a size class.

>TRBV7-9|13|TRBJ1-1|TRBD1|few
CASSFPQGLEAFF
TGTGCCAGCAGCTTCCCACAGGGGCTTGAAGCTTTCTTT
>TRBV5-1|14|TRBJ2-2|-|-
CASSLESGTGELFF
TGCGCCAGCAGCTTGGAGAGCGGGACCGGGGAGCTGTTTTTT
>TRBV15|15|TRBJ2-7|-|once
CATSRDRVTSYEQYF
TGTGCCACCAGCAGAGACCGGGTTACTTCCTACGAGCAGTACTTC
>TRBV29-1|13|TRBJ2-2|TRBD1|-
CSVVQGDTGELFF
TGCAGCGTTGTTCAGGGGGACACCGGGGAGCTGTTTTTT
>TRBV6-6|12|TRBJ2-3|-|-
CASSYTADTQYF
TGTGCCAGCAGTTACACGGCAGATACGCAGTATTTT
>TRBV28|14|TRBJ1-1|-|-
CASILPGQNTEAFF
TGTGCCAGCATTCTTCCGGGACAGAACACTGAAGCTTTCTTT
>TRBV15|14|TRBJ1-5|-|-
CATSSRQPNQPQHF
TGTGCCACCAGCAGCCGACAGCCAAATCAGCCCCAGCATTTT
>TRBV25-1|13|TRBJ1-1|-|-
CASSARLNTEAFF
TGTGCCAGCAGTGCGAGGCTTAACACTGAAGCTTTCTTT
>TRBV7-9|14|TRBJ2-3|-|-
CATPAGPYQDTQYF
TGTGCCACGCCGGCGGGACCGTACCAAGATACGCAGTATTTT
>TRBV28|18|TRBJ1-2|-|-
CASSSPPGVRGGAYGYIF
TGTGCCAGCAGTTCCCCGCCCGGGGTTCGTGGGGGCGCGTATGGCTACATCTTC
>TRBV19|16|TRBJ1-5|-|-
CASDDSSGYSNQPQHF
TGTGCCAGTGATGACAGCTCGGGCTATAGCAATCAGCCCCAGCATTTT
>TRBV5-1|15|TRBJ2-1|-|-
CASSAGMRDDTEQFF
TGCGCCAGCAGCGCTGGCATGCGGGATGATACAGAGCAGTTCTTC
>TRBV10-1|14|TRBJ1-1|-|-
CASSGNAGGTEAFF
TGCGCCAGCAGCGGCAATGCGGGGGGCACTGAAGCTTTCTTT
>TRBV5-5|16|TRBJ2-5|TRBD2|-
CASSLDKRERRETQYF
TGTGCCAGCAGCTTGGATAAGCGGGAGAGACGGGAGACCCAGTACTTC
>TRBV25-1|14|TRBJ1-6|TRBD1|few
CASRSGTGNSPLHF
TGTGCCAGTAGGTCCGGGACAGGGAATTCACCCCTCCACTTT
>TRBV5-6|13|TRBJ2-3|-|once
CASSGRGADTQYF
TGTGCCAGCTCGGGTAGGGGCGCAGATACGCAGTATTTT
>TRBV27|14|TRBJ1-1|-|-
CASSYGSLNTEAFF
TGTGCCAGCAGTTACGGGAGTCTGAACACTGAAGCTTTCTTT
>TRBV5-6|14|TRBJ2-7|-|few
CASSRTGITYEQYF
TGTGCCAGCAGCCGTACAGGCATCACCTACGAGCAGTACTTC
>TRBV9|10|TRBJ2-1|-|-
CASSGSEQFF
TGTGCCAGCAGCGGCAGTGAGCAGTTCTTC
>TRBV7-7|16|TRBJ2-2|TRBD2|-
CASSQWTSGSSGELFF
TGTGCTAGCAGCCAATGGACTAGCGGGAGTTCCGGGGAGCTGTTTTTT
>TRBV7-2|18|TRBJ2-2|-|-
CASSLFPTRQTQTGELFF
TGTGCCAGCAGCTTATTCCCGACCCGGCAGACTCAAACCGGGGAGCTGTTTTTT
>TRBV5-8|14|TRBJ1-2|TRBD1|-
CASSSTGVDYGYTF
TGTGCCAGCAGCTCGACAGGGGTAGACTATGGCTACACCTTC
>TRBV7-8|15|TRBJ2-1|-|once
CASSLVSGSYNEQFF
TGTGCCAGCAGCTTAGTTAGCGGATCTTACAATGAGCAGTTCTTC
>TRBV5-4|16|TRBJ2-1|TRBD1|-
CASSLGTGGYRGLQFF
TGTGCCAGCAGCTTGGGGACAGGGGGGTATAGGGGATTGCAGTTCTTC
>TRBV25-1|15|TRBJ1-2|TRBD1|-
CASSELGQSEDGYTF
TGTGCCAGCAGTGAATTGGGACAGAGCGAGGATGGCTACACCTTC
>TRBV28|17|TRBJ1-1|TRBD1|-
CASRYRGWGTENTEAFF
TGTGCCAGCAGGTACAGGGGATGGGGGACGGAGAACACTGAAGCTTTCTTT
>TRBV28|14|TRBJ1-5|-|-
CASSFKGGNQPQHF
TGTGCCAGCAGTTTCAAAGGGGGCAATCAGCCCCAGCATTTT
>TRBV6-1|13|TRBJ1-2|-|few
CASSLISGGGYTF
TGTGCCAGCAGCCTCATCTCGGGAGGCGGCTACACCTTC
>TRBV29-1|17|TRBJ2-7|-|-
CSVEDLPGHSKPYEQYF
TGCAGCGTTGAAGATCTTCCGGGACACTCAAAACCCTACGAGCAGTACTTC
>TRBV7-2|14|TRBJ1-3|-|-
CASSLGDTRNTIYF
TGTGCCAGCAGCTTAGGGGACACCCGAAACACCATATATTTT
>TRBV2|13|TRBJ1-2|-|-
CASRIGSTYGYTF
TGTGCCAGCAGGATTGGCAGTACCTATGGCTACACCTTC
>TRBV4-1|16|TRBJ2-7|TRBD2|-
CASSQVGLAGEGEQYF
TGCGCCAGCAGCCAAGTAGGACTAGCGGGAGAGGGCGAGCAGTACTTC
>TRBV5-4|15|TRBJ2-1|TRBD2|once
CASSLEGTSVNEQFF
TGTGCCAGCAGCTTGGAAGGGACTAGCGTCAATGAGCAGTTCTTC
>TRBV25-1|12|TRBJ1-2|-|-
CASSDGQSGYTF
TGTGCCAGCAGTGACGGACAGAGCGGCTACACCTTC
>TRBV27|15|TRBJ1-2|TRBD1|-
CASAGLTGGDYGYTF
TGTGCCAGCGCTGGCTTGACAGGGGGCGACTATGGCTACACCTTC
>TRBV5-1|17|TRBJ2-7|TRBD1|once
CASSPGTGIRESYEQYF
TGCGCCAGCAGCCCCGGGACAGGGATCCGTGAATCCTACGAGCAGTACTTC
>TRBV19|17|TRBJ1-5|TRBD1|-
CASRKQGAGYSNQPQHF
TGTGCCAGCCGAAAACAGGGGGCAGGATATAGCAATCAGCCCCAGCATTTT
>TRBV6-6|14|TRBJ2-5|-|few
CASSFPAGEETQYF
TGTGCCAGCAGTTTCCCGGCAGGGGAAGAGACCCAGTACTTC